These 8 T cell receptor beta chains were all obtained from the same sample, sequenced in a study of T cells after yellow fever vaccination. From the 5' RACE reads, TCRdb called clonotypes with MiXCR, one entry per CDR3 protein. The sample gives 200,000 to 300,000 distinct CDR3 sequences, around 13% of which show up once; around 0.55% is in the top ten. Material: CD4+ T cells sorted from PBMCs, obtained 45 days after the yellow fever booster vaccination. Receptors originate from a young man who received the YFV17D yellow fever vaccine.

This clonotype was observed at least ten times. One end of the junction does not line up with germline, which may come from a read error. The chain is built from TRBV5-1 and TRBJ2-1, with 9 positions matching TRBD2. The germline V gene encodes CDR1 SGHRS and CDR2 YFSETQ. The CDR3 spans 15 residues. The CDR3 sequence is CASSLTSGSYNEQFF. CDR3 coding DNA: TGTGCCAGCAGCCTCACTAGCGGGTCCTACAATGAGCAGTTCTTC.

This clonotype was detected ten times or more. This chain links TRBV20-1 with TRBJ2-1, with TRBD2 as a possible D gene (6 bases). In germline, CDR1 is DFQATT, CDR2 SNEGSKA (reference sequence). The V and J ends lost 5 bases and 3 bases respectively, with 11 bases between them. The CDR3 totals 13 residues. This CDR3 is CSAHRGDYNEQFF. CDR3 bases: TGCAGTGCTCACCGCGGGGACTACAATGAGCAGTTCTTC.

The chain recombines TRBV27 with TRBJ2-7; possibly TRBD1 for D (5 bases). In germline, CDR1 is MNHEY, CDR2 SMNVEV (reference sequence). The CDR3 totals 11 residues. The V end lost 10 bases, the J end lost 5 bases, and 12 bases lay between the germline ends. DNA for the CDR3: TGTGCCACACTATGGGGCCACGAGCAGTACTTC. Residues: CATLWGHEQYF.

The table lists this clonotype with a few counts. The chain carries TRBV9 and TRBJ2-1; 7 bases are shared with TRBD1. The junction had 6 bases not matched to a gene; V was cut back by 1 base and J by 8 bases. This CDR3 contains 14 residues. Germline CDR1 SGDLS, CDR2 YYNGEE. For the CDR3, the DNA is TGTGCCAGCAGCGTACAGGGGGAGTACGATGAGCAGTTCTTC. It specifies CASSVQGEYDEQFF.

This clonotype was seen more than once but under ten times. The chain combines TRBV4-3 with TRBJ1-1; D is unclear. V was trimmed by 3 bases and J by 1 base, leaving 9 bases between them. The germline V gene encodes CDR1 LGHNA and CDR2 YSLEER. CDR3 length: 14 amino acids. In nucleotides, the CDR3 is TGCGCCAGCAGCCAGGCTACATGGAACACTGAAGCTTTCTTT. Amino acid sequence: CASSQATWNTEAFF.

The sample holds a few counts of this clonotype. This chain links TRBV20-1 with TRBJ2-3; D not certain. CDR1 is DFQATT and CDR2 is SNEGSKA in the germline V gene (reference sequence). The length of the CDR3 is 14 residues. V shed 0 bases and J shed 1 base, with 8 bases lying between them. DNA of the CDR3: TGCAGTGCTAGAGATAGAGTCCGCACAGATACGCAGTATTTT. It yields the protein CSARDRVRTDTQYF.

CDR3 DNA sequence: TGTGCCAGCTCACCAGGGACGGCGCTGAACACTGAAGCTTTCTTT. Translating it yields CASSPGTALNTEAFF. This chain connects TRBV18 to TRBJ1-1; maybe TRBD1 (5 bases). The CDR3 length is 15 residues. The V and J ends lost 2 bases and 0 bases respectively, with 10 bases between them. Germline values: CDR1 KGHSH, CDR2 LQKENI.

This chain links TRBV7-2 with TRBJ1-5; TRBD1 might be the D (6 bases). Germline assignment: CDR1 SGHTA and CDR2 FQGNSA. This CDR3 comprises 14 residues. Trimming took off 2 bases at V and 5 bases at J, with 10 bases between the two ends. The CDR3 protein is CASSLRDTDQPQHF. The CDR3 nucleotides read TGTGCCAGCAGCTTAAGGGACACCGATCAGCCCCAGCATTTT.